These 29 T cell receptor beta chains share one sample of origin, sequenced in a study of blood T cell repertoires in COVID-19. TCRdb's table, derived via immunoSEQ multiplex PCR, lists solely in-frame clones and lacks some. The data show about 260,000 clones, 70% to 90% seen once. Sequencing was carried out using peripheral blood. The receptors were sampled from a man aged 25-45 years with active or convalescent COVID-19.

The V gene is TRBV6-5, the J gene TRBJ2-2; 7 nucleotides agree with TRBD2. Germline V CDR1 and CDR2: MNHEY, SVGAGI. This CDR3 comprises 14 residues. The J segment lost 1 base and the V segment lost 8 bases, leaving 4 bases of the junction unmatched. This CDR3 is CASFSGGNTGELFF. The CDR3 nucleotides are TGTGCCAGCTTCTCGGGGGGGAACACCGGGGAGCTGTTTTTT.

This sequence joins TRBV6-2 or TRBV6-3 and TRBJ1-1; D is ambiguous. This CDR3 has 16 residues. V shed 4 bases and J shed 6 bases, with 21 bases lying between them. Germline V gives CDR1 MNHEY, CDR2 SVGEGT. The CDR3 here is CASSSEVSAYYSEAFF. The CDR3 nucleotides are TGTGCCAGCAGTTCAGAGGTCTCAGCTTATTACTCTGAAGCTTTCTTT.

The CDR3 reads CASSDSASIAYNEQFF. In DNA, the CDR3 is TGTGCCAGCAGTGATTCCGCTAGTATCGCCTACAATGAGCAGTTCTTC. The chain links TRBV6-1 to TRBJ2-1; no reliable D call. The ends were cut back, 3 bases at V and 2 bases at J, with 14 bases in the middle. The CDR3 contains 16 residues. Germline lookup yields CDR1 MNHNS and CDR2 SASEGT.

The chain employs TRBV7-9 and TRBJ1-2, with D uncertain. Germline CDR1 and CDR2: SEHNR and FQNEAQ (reference sequence). The CDR3 is 11 amino acids. V was pared by 5 bases and J by 3 bases, with 4 bases between. The CDR3, as DNA: TGTGCCAGCAGCCCGTACTATGGCTACACCTTC. Protein: CASSPYYGYTF. The variable domain in full, with the rest retrieved from reference TRBV7-9 and TRBJ1-2, is DTGVSQNPRHKITKRGQNVTFRCDPISEHNRLYWYRQTLGQGPEFLTYFQNEAQLEKSRLLSDRFSAERPKGSFSTLEIQRTEQGDSAMYLCASSPYYGYTFGSGTRLTVV.

This clone came up once. This chain uses TRBV9 with TRBJ2-5; D is unresolved. Germline values: CDR1 SGDLS, CDR2 YYNGEE. Between the trimmed V and J ends, which lost 0 bases and 5 bases, there was a span of 14 bases. This CDR3 has 15 residues. The CDR3 reads CASSVVGSFLETQYF. The CDR3 region has the DNA TGTGCCAGCAGCGTAGTCGGGTCATTCTTGGAGACCCAGTACTTC.

The J gene is TRBJ1-4, the V gene TRBV19; D gene unclear. The V end was cut by 4 bases, the J end by 0 bases, with 12 bases between. CDR1 and CDR2 from the germline V gene are LNHDA and SQIVND (reference sequence). There are 16 residues in the CDR3. The CDR3: CASSRPDKATNEKLFF. Written as DNA, the CDR3 is TGTGCCAGTAGTAGACCTGACAAGGCAACTAATGAAAAACTGTTTTTT.

The rearrangement links TRBV7-2 to TRBJ2-1; 9 bases fit TRBD1. The V gene end was trimmed by 1 base and the J gene end by 9 bases; junction bases not matched to a gene: 4. The CDR3 loop spans 14 amino acids. Germline V gene data show CDR1 as SGHTA and CDR2 as FQGNSA. The CDR3 is CASSLDRGQGEQFF. CDR3 coding DNA: TGTGCCAGCAGCTTAGACAGGGGGCAAGGTGAGCAGTTCTTC.

As regards this clone: In the same sample, other DNA sequences code for this CDR3. The rearrangement links TRBV27 to TRBJ1-5, with D possibly matching TRBD1 (5 bases). The CDR3 totals 14 residues. Trimming shortened V by 5 bases and J by 0 bases, and 8 bases separated the two germline ends. CDR1 and CDR2 from the germline V gene are MNHEY and SMNVEV (reference sequence). CDR3 sequence reads: CASSPDSSNQPQHF. The CDR3 DNA reads TGTGCCAGCAGTCCAGACAGTAGCAATCAGCCCCAGCATTTT.

The chain links TRBV5-5 to TRBJ2-7; tentative D call: TRBD2 (7 bases). With 1 base removed from V and 5 bases from J, the gap between germline ends came to 13 bases. CDR1 SGHKS and CDR2 YYEKEE come from the germline V gene (reference sequence). The CDR3 has 14 residues. The CDR3 region is CASSLRGGSDEQYF. CDR3 in DNA: TGTGCCAGCAGCTTGAGGGGGGGCAGCGACGAGCAGTACTTC.

This sequence joins TRBV6-1 and TRBJ2-1; 10 bases line up with TRBD2. The CDR3 covers 16 residues. Germline-derived CDR1 and CDR2 are MNHNS and SASEGT. The ends lost 3 bases at V and 5 bases at J; junction bases unmatched: 7. CDR3 sequence (DNA): TGTGCCAGCAGTGACTACCTAGCGGGGGACGACAATGAGCAGTTCTTC. Translated, it gives CASSDYLAGDDNEQFF.

In this sample, this clone turned up once. The chain carries TRBV7-2 and TRBJ1-6; 12 nucleotides match TRBD1. The J segment lost 9 bases and the V segment lost 6 bases, leaving 12 bases of the junction unmatched. CDR1 and CDR2 (germline): SGHTA, FQGNSA. This CDR3 region has 17 residues. The CDR3 protein is CASRSPGTGGVGSPLHF. In DNA form, the CDR3 reads TGTGCCAGCAGGAGTCCCGGGACAGGGGGCGTAGGTTCACCCCTCCACTTT.

This chain joins TRBV11-2 and TRBJ1-2; the D gene is possibly TRBD1 (5 bases). Trimming took 1 base from V and 4 from J, leaving 7 bases between them. This CDR3 region has 13 residues. The germline CDR1 and CDR2 sequences are SGHAT and FQNNGV. Here the CDR3 reads CASSLGTTYGYTF. As DNA, the CDR3 is TGTGCCAGCAGCTTAGGGACAACCTATGGCTACACCTTC.

The chain uses TRBV29-1 and TRBJ1-2, with D perhaps matching TRBD1 (5 bases). CDR3 length: 12 amino acids. Germline V CDR1 and CDR2: SQVTM, ANQGSEA. Trimming removed 3 bases at V and 4 bases at J, with 9 bases between. The CDR3 here is CSVDGHIYGYTF. CDR3 bases: TGCAGCGTTGATGGACACATCTATGGCTACACCTTC.

The chain is built from TRBV19 and TRBJ2-2; 12 bases match TRBD2. V dropped 5 bases and J dropped 3; count of bases not matched to a gene: 4. The CDR3 contains 16 residues. The germline V gene encodes CDR1 LNHDA and CDR2 SQIVND (reference sequence). For the CDR3, the DNA is TGTGCCAGTAGTCTGACTAGCGGGAGCTACACCGGGGAGCTGTTTTTT. Its protein is CASSLTSGSYTGELFF.

The chain recombines TRBV3-1 (or the pseudogene TRBV3-2) with TRBJ2-1, with 15 nucleotides matching TRBD2. Germline-derived CDR1 and CDR2 are LGHDT and YNNKEL (reference sequence). V gave up 4 bases and J gave up 0 bases; unmatched junction bases: 13. The CDR3 runs to 21 residues. The CDR3 reads CASSPKGGLAGGFNSYNEQFF. For the CDR3, the DNA is TGTGCCAGCAGCCCTAAAGGGGGACTAGCGGGGGGATTTAACTCCTACAATGAGCAGTTCTTC.

This chain connects TRBV6-5 to TRBJ1-2; D is ambiguous. CDR1 is MNHEY and CDR2 is SVGAGI in the germline V gene. The CDR3 loop spans 15 amino acids. V lost 0 bases and J lost 8, with 16 bases in between. The CDR3 DNA is TGTGCCAGCAGTTACTCAGGCGGGCATCGTAGGGGCTACACCTTC. It translates to CASSYSGGHRRGYTF.

The chain has TRBV6-6 and TRBJ2-1; 7 nucleotides align to TRBD2. Germline CDR1 reads MNHNY; CDR2 reads SVGAGI (reference sequence). The CDR3 is 15 amino acids. V lost 6 bases to trimming and J lost 6 bases; unmatched junction nucleotides: 11. DNA of the CDR3: TGTGCCAGCAGCATGGGAGGGGCCGGGACCAATGAGCAGTTCTTC. Its translation is CASSMGGAGTNEQFF.

V gene TRBV6-6 combines with J gene TRBJ1-5, with a possible D match to TRBD1 (6 bases). Germline V CDR1 and CDR2: MNHNY, SVGAGI (reference sequence). V lost 3 bases and J 7 bases, leaving 13 bases between the germline ends. The CDR3 is 14 residues long. This chain's CDR3 is CASSYTGGRQPQHF. The CDR3 DNA sequence: TGTGCCAGCAGTTATACGGGGGGCCGACAGCCCCAGCATTTT.

The J gene is TRBJ1-1, the V gene TRBV27; TRBD1 aligns across 9 bases. The CDR3 sequence is 14 residues long. Germline lookup yields CDR1 MNHEY and CDR2 SMNVEV (reference sequence). After removal of 8 bases from V and 6 bases from J, the junction contained 10 bases not matched to a gene. The CDR3 loop is CASQIDRGFAEAFF. The CDR3 region has the DNA TGTGCCAGCCAAATCGACAGGGGGTTCGCTGAAGCTTTCTTT.

The rearrangement joins TRBV6-2 or TRBV6-3 to TRBJ2-7; TRBD2 matches 12 bases. V gave up 4 bases and J gave up 2 bases; unmatched junction bases: 6. Germline CDR1 MNHEY, CDR2 SVGEGT. The CDR3 runs 16 residues. The CDR3 loop is CASSSKLAGGPYEQYF. The DNA of the CDR3 is TGTGCCAGCAGTTCGAAACTAGCGGGGGGACCCTACGAGCAGTACTTC.

The chain is built from TRBV5-1 and TRBJ1-2; D may be TRBD1 (5 bases). V lost 4 bases, J lost 5 bases, and 9 bases lay in between. The CDR3 consists of 12 residues. The germline V gene has CDR1 SGHRS and CDR2 YFSETQ. In nucleotides, the CDR3 is TGCGCCAGCAGCCAGGACATGTATGGCTACACCTTC. It translates to CASSQDMYGYTF.

The CDR3 nucleotides read TGTGCCAGTAGTAGGTTACTAGCGGGGGAAGAGCAGTACTTC. The encoded protein is CASSRLLAGEEQYF. V is TRBV19 and J is TRBJ2-7; 11 bases match TRBD2. The J segment lost 7 bases and the V segment lost 4 bases, leaving 6 bases of the junction unmatched. The CDR3 has 14 residues. Germline lookup yields CDR1 LNHDA and CDR2 SQIVND (reference sequence). The variable domain in full, with the rest retrieved from reference TRBV19 and TRBJ2-7, is DGGITQSPKYLFRKEGQNVTLSCEQNLNHDAMYWYRQDPGQGLRLIYYSQIVNDFQKGDIAEGYSVSREKKESFPLTVTSAQKNPTAFYLCASSRLLAGEEQYFGPGTRLTVT.

This chain connects TRBV18 to TRBJ1-1; 8 nucleotides agree with TRBD1. The CDR3 extends over 16 amino acids. J gave up 0 bases and V 5 bases, and 8 bases lay outside the gene matches. Germline V gene lookup returns CDR1 KGHSH and CDR2 LQKENI. The CDR3 here is CASSSRGPRMNTEAFF. As DNA, the CDR3 is TGTGCCAGCTCATCCAGGGGGCCCCGTATGAACACTGAAGCTTTCTTT.

V is TRBV12-3 or TRBV12-4 and J is TRBJ2-5; TRBD2 is a possible D gene (5 bases). The CDR3 covers 13 residues. V gave up 5 bases and J gave up 2 bases, with 9 bases separating them. CDR3 loop: CASSLRGQETQYF. The CDR3 bases are TGTGCCAGCAGTCTCCGGGGACAAGAGACCCAGTACTTC.

The J gene is TRBJ2-5, the V gene TRBV2; TRBD2 matches at 13 bases. The trim removed 4 bases at V and 0 bases at J, leaving 2 bases unmatched. Per germline, CDR1 SNHLY and CDR2 FYNNEI. The CDR3 contains 16 residues. Here the CDR3 DNA reads TGTGCCAGCAGTGCGACTAGCGGGGGGAACCAAGAGACCCAGTACTTC. This codes for CASSATSGGNQETQYF.

The chain carries TRBV30 and TRBJ1-4; D is ambiguous. Looked up from germline, CDR1 is GTSNPN and CDR2 is SVGIG (reference sequence). The CDR3 has 14 amino acids. V shed 7 bases and J shed 8 bases, with 20 bases lying between them. The CDR3, as DNA: TGTGCCTCGACACCAGAGGGCGGCGGGGAAAAACTGTTTTTT. Translating gives CASTPEGGGEKLFF.

This chain joins TRBV7-9 and TRBJ1-2; the D gene is possibly TRBD1 (5 bases). V was cut by 2 bases and J by 0 bases, with 19 bases left in between. The CDR3 runs 18 residues. Germline CDR1 and CDR2: SEHNR and FQNEAQ (reference sequence). CDR3 DNA sequence: TGTGCCAGCAGCTTAACCCCTCTTGACAGCTCAACTAACTATGGCTACACCTTC. Translating it yields CASSLTPLDSSTNYGYTF.

The CDR3 loop is CASSVEWSSGAQDTQYF. CDR3 in DNA: TGTGCCAGCAGCGTAGAATGGTCTAGCGGGGCTCAAGATACGCAGTATTTT. This sequence joins TRBV9 and TRBJ2-3; 9 nucleotides line up with TRBD2. The CDR3 spans 17 residues. Losses at the gene ends were 0 bases for V and 5 bases for J; bases not matched to a gene: 10. The V gene's germline CDR1 is SGDLS and CDR2 YYNGEE.

This clone was found once. The V gene is TRBV5-6, the J gene TRBJ2-1, with 9 nucleotides matching TRBD2. CDR1 and CDR2 (germline): SGHDT, YYEEEE. This CDR3 is built from 18 residues. The trim removed 0 bases at V and 2 bases at J, leaving 9 bases unmatched. The CDR3 loop reads CASSLGGGAGGTYNEQFF. The DNA of the CDR3 is TGTGCCAGCAGCTTGGGCGGGGGGGCCGGAGGGACCTACAATGAGCAGTTCTTC.